The 18 T cell receptor beta chains below were found in one sample sequenced in a study of blood T cell repertoires in COVID-19. Data came from immunoSEQ multiplex PCR; TCRdb stores just in-frame clones and leaves some out. The sample lists roughly 47,000 clones, approximately 88% occurring once. Specimen: peripheral blood. Every receptor here comes from a man over 45 with acute or convalescent COVID-19.

The chain uses TRBV2 and TRBJ2-3; D possibly corresponds to TRBD1 (5 bases). Between the trimmed V and J ends, which lost 2 bases and 2 bases, there was a span of 11 bases. The CDR3 length is 15 residues. CDR1 and CDR2 from the germline V gene are SNHLY and FYNNEI. DNA of the CDR3: TGTGCCAGCAGTGAAAGGGGCCTAGTCACAGATACGCAGTATTTT. It codes for CASSERGLVTDTQYF.

V is TRBV19 and J is TRBJ2-3, with D maybe TRBD1 (6 bases). Trimming removed 3 bases from V and 0 bases from J, with 10 bases in between. Germline V lookup: CDR1 LNHDA, CDR2 SQIVND (reference sequence). This CDR3 is built from 15 residues. The CDR3 DNA reads TGTGCCAGTAGTATCCGGACAGAGAGCACAGATACGCAGTATTTT. As protein: CASSIRTESTDTQYF.

V is TRBV27 and J is TRBJ1-4; 7 nucleotides align to TRBD1. Germline V gene lookup returns CDR1 MNHEY and CDR2 SMNVEV (reference sequence). After removal of 6 bases from V and 0 bases from J, the junction contained 13 bases not matched to a gene. The CDR3 length is 18 residues. Here the CDR3 reads CASSAWFGQGATNEKLFF. The CDR3 bases are TGTGCCAGCAGCGCCTGGTTTGGGCAGGGGGCAACTAATGAAAAACTGTTTTTT. The full variable domain, completed using reference TRBV27 and TRBJ1-4, is EAQVTQNPRYLITVTGKKLTVTCSQNMNHEYMSWYRQDPGLGLRQIYYSMNVEVTDKGDVPEGYKVSRKEKRNFPLILESPSPNQTSLYFCASSAWFGQGATNEKLFFGSGTQLSVL.

The chain is built from TRBV13 and TRBJ2-7; 7 positions agree with TRBD1. From germline, CDR1 is PRHDT and CDR2 FYEKMQ (reference sequence). V was clipped by 0 bases and J by 3 bases; unmatched bases: 5. This CDR3 contains 15 residues. Here the CDR3 reads CASSLGTGFDYEQYF. The CDR3 DNA reads TGTGCCAGCAGCTTAGGGACAGGGTTCGACTACGAGCAGTACTTC.

This sequence joins TRBV19 and TRBJ2-1; possibly TRBD1 for D (6 bases). Germline CDR1 LNHDA, CDR2 SQIVND (reference sequence). The CDR3 is 12 residues long. With 3 bases removed from V and 10 bases from J, the gap between germline ends came to 10 bases. This chain's CDR3 is CASSIIRGEQFF. The CDR3 region has the DNA TGTGCCAGTAGTATTATCAGGGGCGAGCAGTTCTTC.

The genes are TRBV24-1 and TRBJ2-1; 8 bases agree with TRBD2. Germline-derived CDR1 and CDR2 are KGHDR and SFDVKD. The J segment lost 8 bases and the V segment lost 5 bases, leaving 10 bases of the junction unmatched. The CDR3 runs to 15 residues. In nucleotides, the CDR3 is TGTGCCACCAGTGTAGCGGGACCCAAAGGGGATGAGCAGTTCTTC. Protein sequence: CATSVAGPKGDEQFF.

V gene TRBV6-1 combines with J gene TRBJ2-5, with D tentatively TRBD2 (6 bases). Germline-derived CDR1 and CDR2 are MNHNS and SASEGT. V was pared by 1 base and J by 5 bases, with 14 bases between. The CDR3 is made up of 15 amino acids. CDR3 nucleotides: TGTGCCAGCAGTGAAGAGTCGGCGGGGTGGGAGACCCAGTACTTC. It encodes CASSEESAGWETQYF.

This clone has only one observation. The CDR3 loop reads CASSLGGLAGDTQYF. The CDR3 bases are TGTGCCAGCAGCTTAGGTGGACTAGCGGGAGATACGCAGTATTTT. The chain recombines TRBV7-3 with TRBJ2-3; 11 nucleotides line up with TRBD2. The J segment lost 5 bases and the V segment lost 2 bases, leaving 3 bases of the junction unmatched. Germline-derived CDR1 and CDR2 are SGHTA and FQGTGA. The CDR3 runs 15 residues.

The chain has TRBV6-5 and TRBJ1-2; 8 bases match TRBD1. CDR1 is MNHEY, CDR2 SVGAGI, per germline. Unmatched junction bases numbered 14, after V lost 6 bases and J lost 11 bases. The CDR3 spans 14 residues. DNA of the CDR3: TGTGCCAGCAGCTCCAGGGGGCGCGGTGATTTATACACCTTC. It encodes CASSSRGRGDLYTF.

This clone was observed a single time. V gene TRBV10-3 combines with J gene TRBJ2-7; D unclear. This CDR3 is 11 amino acids long. V shed 5 bases and J shed 3 bases, with 5 bases lying between them. Per the germline V gene, CDR1 is ENHRY and CDR2 is SYGVKD. The CDR3 is CAISTGYEQYF. The CDR3 DNA is TGTGCCATCAGTACTGGCTACGAGCAGTACTTC.

The chain carries TRBV7-9 and TRBJ2-7, with D possibly TRBD1 on 6 matching bases. CDR3 length: 16 residues. Deletions cut 5 bases from V and 2 bases from J, with 19 bases between. CDR1 and CDR2 (germline): SEHNR, FQNEAQ (reference sequence). DNA for the CDR3: TGTGCCAGCAGCCCCCCTTTCCGCCAGGGGACCTACGAGCAGTACTTC. Amino acids: CASSPPFRQGTYEQYF.

The V call is TRBV15, the J call TRBJ2-7, with 14 positions matching TRBD2. The length of the CDR3 is 15 residues. Per the germline V gene, CDR1 is LNHNV and CDR2 is YYDKDF (reference sequence). V lost 3 bases, J lost 3 bases, and 1 base stayed unmatched. CDR3 in DNA: TGTGCCACCAGCAGGGGACTAGCGGGGGTCTACGAGCAGTACTTC. Translating it yields CATSRGLAGVYEQYF.

This clone was detected a few times. The chain uses TRBV19 and TRBJ1-6; D gene uncertain. V lost 5 bases and J lost 9, with 14 bases in between. Germline V gene data show CDR1 as LNHDA and CDR2 as SQIVND (reference sequence). This CDR3 is built from 14 residues. The DNA of the CDR3 is TGTGCCAGTAGTCTCGACATTTTAGGTTCACCCCTCCACTTT. Its translation is CASSLDILGSPLHF.

This clone occurred once. The CDR3 DNA reads as TGTGCCTGGGTTCCGGGACAGGGCTGCAATCAGCCCCAGCATTTT. This encodes CAWVPGQGCNQPQHF. This chain uses TRBV30 with TRBJ1-5; 9 bases line up with TRBD1. CDR3 size: 15 residues. The V gene end was trimmed by 5 bases and the J gene end by 2 bases; junction bases not matched to a gene: 7. Germline V CDR1 and CDR2: GTSNPN, SVGIG (reference sequence).

This clone was seen once. The chain uses TRBV28 and TRBJ1-1, with unresolved D. The CDR3 extends over 16 amino acids. The V and J ends lost 4 bases and 4 bases respectively, with 19 bases between them. CDR1 MDHEN and CDR2 SYDVKM come from the germline V gene. CDR3 nucleotides: TGTGCCAGCAGTTCTCCATGGGAGGCGGCGGCCACTGAAGCTTTCTTT. Translating it yields CASSSPWEAAATEAFF.

The chain has TRBV14 and TRBJ1-1, with D unclear. The V end was cut by 4 bases, the J end by 0 bases, with 9 bases between. The CDR3 sequence is 14 residues long. CDR1 is SGHDN, CDR2 FVKESK, per germline. The CDR3: CASSLSLLNTEAFF. Here the CDR3 DNA reads TGTGCCAGCAGCCTATCCCTTTTGAACACTGAAGCTTTCTTT.

This rearrangement joins TRBV7-9 to TRBJ1-1, with D perhaps TRBD1 (5 bases). Germline V gives CDR1 SEHNR, CDR2 FQNEAQ (reference sequence). The germline V and J ends were trimmed by 3 bases and 5 bases, with 10 bases remaining between them. The CDR3 runs to 13 residues. The CDR3 protein is CASSFGGGTEAFF. The CDR3 DNA sequence: TGTGCCAGCAGCTTTGGGGGAGGTACTGAAGCTTTCTTT.

This chain connects TRBV2 to TRBJ1-2, with a weak D call TRBD1 (5 bases). This CDR3 has 13 amino acids. Germline V gene data show CDR1 as SNHLY and CDR2 as FYNNEI. V lost 5 bases to trimming and J lost 8 bases, with 15 bases between them. The DNA of the CDR3 is TGTGCCAGCAGTTGGCGGGGGGAAGGGGGCTACACCTTC. Translating gives CASSWRGEGGYTF.